The 15 T cell receptor beta chains presented below share a single source sample, sequenced in a study of blood T cell repertoires in COVID-19. TCRdb keeps only in-frame clones here, not all; method: immunoSEQ multiplex PCR. Of roughly 65,000 clones listed, approximately 95% are singletons. The sequenced material came from peripheral blood. These receptors were collected from an older man with active COVID-19.

The chain couples TRBV5-1 to TRBJ2-3, with 7 positions matching TRBD1. There are 13 residues in the CDR3. Per the germline V gene, CDR1 is SGHRS and CDR2 is YFSETQ. V lost 2 bases to trimming and J lost 5 bases; unmatched junction nucleotides: 2. CDR3 loop: CASSLGGLDTQYF. As DNA, the CDR3 is TGCGCCAGCAGCTTAGGGGGCCTAGATACGCAGTATTTT.

The chain couples TRBV7-9 to TRBJ2-2, with D tentatively TRBD2 (6 bases). The V gene's germline CDR1 is SEHNR and CDR2 FQNEAQ (reference sequence). The CDR3 has 16 residues. V lost 3 bases to trimming and J lost 6 bases, with 17 bases between them. CDR3: CASSFLPSWGAGELFF. CDR3 coding DNA: TGTGCCAGCAGCTTCCTCCCCTCCTGGGGGGCCGGGGAGCTGTTTTTT.

The chain joins TRBV10-2 to TRBJ2-2, with 11 bases matching TRBD2. Germline V gene data show CDR1 as WSHSY and CDR2 as SAAADI. Trimming removed 10 bases from V and 4 bases from J; junction bases left unmatched: 5. This CDR3 contains 14 residues. The CDR3 nucleotides read TGCGCCATTAGCGGGGGGGCCGGCACCGGGGAGCTGTTTTTT. This translates into CAISGGAGTGELFF.

The V and J genes are TRBV11-2 and TRBJ1-1; TRBD1 matches 10 bases. This CDR3 has 14 residues. V trimming: 5 bases; J trimming: 5 bases; junction bases outside the gene matches: 5. Germline CDR1 and CDR2: SGHAT and FQNNGV. Here the CDR3 reads CASSRTGGGTEAFF. The DNA for the CDR3 is TGTGCCAGCAGCCGGACAGGGGGGGGAACTGAAGCTTTCTTT.

This clone was recorded once. CDR3 nucleotide sequence: TGCGCCAGCAGTCCAAACTGTGGGGACAGGGAGGCCTCTGGGGCCAACGTCCTGACTTTC. Translating it yields CASSPNCGDREASGANVLTF. The rearrangement uses TRBV10-1 and TRBJ2-6, with TRBD1 matching over 9 bases. The CDR3 spans 20 residues. Trimming removed 5 bases from V and 0 bases from J; junction bases left unmatched: 14. From germline, CDR1 is WNHNN and CDR2 SYGVQD (reference sequence).

The rearrangement joins TRBV20-1 to TRBJ2-3, with D possibly being TRBD2 (7 bases). The CDR3 runs to 14 residues. Trimming took 3 bases from V and 2 from J, leaving 12 bases between them. Germline V gene data show CDR1 as DFQATT and CDR2 as SNEGSKA (reference sequence). The CDR3 region is CSASRGGDTDTQYF. Written as DNA, the CDR3 is TGCAGTGCTAGTAGGGGGGGTGACACAGATACGCAGTATTTT.

V gene TRBV19 combines with J gene TRBJ2-1; a weak D match, TRBD2 (5 bases). Deletions cut 3 bases from V and 10 bases from J, with 16 bases between. This CDR3 has 14 amino acids. The germline V gene encodes CDR1 LNHDA and CDR2 SQIVND (reference sequence). CDR3 nucleotides: TGTGCCAGTAGTATGAGTTGGGAGCCCAAAGAGCAGTTCTTC. Protein: CASSMSWEPKEQFF.

The V gene is TRBV25-1, the J gene TRBJ1-3; TRBD1 is a possible D gene (6 bases). This CDR3 contains 15 residues. Germline V gene sequence: CDR1 MGHDK, CDR2 SYGVNS. Trimming shortened V by 8 bases and J by 0 bases, and 14 bases separated the two germline ends. DNA for the CDR3: TGTGCCAGCCAAACCACAGGGTCCTCTGGAAACACCATATATTTT. Translating it yields CASQTTGSSGNTIYF.

This chain joins TRBV12-2 and TRBJ2-7; TRBD1, the table's D call, was not compared with the DNA. TRBV12-2 corresponds to a pseudogene. The CDR3 runs 17 residues. CDR3 protein: CASRLEWWDRGAYEQYV. The CDR3 DNA follows: TGTGCAAGTCGCTTAGAGTGGTGGGACAGGGGGGCCTACGAGCAGTACGTC.

The table lists this clone with a count of one. The genes are TRBV25-1 and TRBJ2-2; 7 bases line up with TRBD1. The CDR3 consists of 15 residues. Unmatched junction bases numbered 9, after V lost 6 bases and J lost 5 bases. Per germline, CDR1 MGHDK and CDR2 SYGVNS. CDR3 sequence reads: CASSLTGARTGELFF. CDR3 sequence (DNA): TGTGCCAGCAGCCTCACAGGGGCGAGGACCGGGGAGCTGTTTTTT.

This chain connects TRBV7-2 to TRBJ2-3; 7 bases match TRBD2. The J segment lost 1 base and the V segment lost 4 bases, leaving 5 bases of the junction unmatched. Germline loops: CDR1 SGHTA, CDR2 FQGNSA. The CDR3 is made up of 15 amino acids. Here the CDR3 DNA reads TGTGCCAGCAGCTGGGGGGGGAGCCGCACAGATACGCAGTATTTT. Its translation is CASSWGGSRTDTQYF.

The chain links TRBV21-1 to TRBJ1-2; the D call TRBD1 from the table was never checked on the DNA. TRBV21-1 represents a pseudogene. The CDR3 sequence is 15 residues long. CDR3 sequence (DNA): TGTGCCAGCAGCAAAGCAGGGACAGGGGGCTGTGGCTACACCTTC. Its translation is CASSKAGTGGCGYTF.

This clone has just one count. The V call is TRBV5-1, the J call TRBJ2-1, with 9 nucleotides matching TRBD1. Germline lookup yields CDR1 SGHRS and CDR2 YFSETQ. After removal of 4 bases from V and 0 bases from J, the junction contained 5 bases not matched to a gene. This CDR3 is 16 amino acids long. CDR3 nucleotide sequence: TGCGCCAGCAGCCCTGACAGGGGGAGCTCCTACAATGAGCAGTTCTTC. Residues: CASSPDRGSSYNEQFF.

The chain carries TRBV19 and TRBJ1-3; D is unclear. V was shortened by 5 bases and J by 5 bases, with 7 bases between the two germline ends. The CDR3 consists of 12 residues. The germline CDR1 and CDR2 sequences are LNHDA and SQIVND (reference sequence). CDR3 nucleotide sequence: TGTGCCAGTAGTCCCCAGAGAAACACCATATATTTT. It is translated as CASSPQRNTIYF. Variable domain in full (rest from reference TRBV19 and TRBJ1-3): DGGITQSPKYLFRKEGQNVTLSCEQNLNHDAMYWYRQDPGQGLRLIYYSQIVNDFQKGDIAEGYSVSREKKESFPLTVTSAQKNPTAFYLCASSPQRNTIYFGEGSWLTVV.

The chain couples TRBV5-5 to TRBJ2-5, with no clear D. Germline assignment: CDR1 SGHKS and CDR2 YYEKEE (reference sequence). V shed 2 bases and J shed 2 bases, with 10 bases lying between them. The CDR3 runs 14 residues. CDR3 residues: CASSFETRQETQYF. In DNA, the CDR3 is TGTGCCAGCAGCTTCGAGACACGACAAGAGACCCAGTACTTC.